Following are 3 T cell receptor beta chains from one sample sequenced in a study of CD4+ T cells in melanoma (dated by TCRdb to the early 2020s). The library came from the immunoSEQ multiplex PCR assay. TCRdb re-hosts the immuneACCESS table, in-frame sequences only. Its copies lack some clones; in the studies checked, an unresolved V gene accounts for under half of them, and the cause for the rest is not known. For this sample there are about 15,000 clones; 62% appear just once. Around 14% of the sample lies in the top ten. Input material: cells from a culture (not recorded whether cultured in vitro). These receptors all come from a human donor with melanoma.

The chain combines TRBV30 with TRBJ1-3; D call uncertain. This CDR3 comprises 16 residues. Germline V gene lookup returns CDR1 GTSNPN and CDR2 SVGIG (reference sequence). V lost 0 bases to trimming and J lost 0 bases, with 12 bases between them. CDR3 residues: CAWSVGGTSSGNTIYF. CDR3 nucleotide sequence: TGTGCCTGGAGTGTTGGCGGCACCAGCTCTGGAAACACCATATATTTT.

V and J are TRBV6-5 and TRBJ2-7, with D unclear. With 5 bases removed from V and 5 bases from J, the gap between germline ends came to 13 bases. This CDR3 region has 13 residues. Germline V gene lookup returns CDR1 MNHEY and CDR2 SVGAGI. The DNA of the CDR3 is TGTGCCAGCAGTCCCCTGAACAGTGACGAGCAGTACTTC. Its translation: CASSPLNSDEQYF.

The chain recombines TRBV2 with TRBJ1-3; D ambiguous. V was shortened by 6 bases and J by 0 bases, with 15 bases between the two germline ends. In germline, CDR1 is SNHLY, CDR2 FYNNEI. The CDR3 covers 16 residues. In DNA, the CDR3 is TGTGCCAGCAGCGGTGAACAGATCGGCTCTGGAAACACCATATATTTT. Translated: CASSGEQIGSGNTIYF.